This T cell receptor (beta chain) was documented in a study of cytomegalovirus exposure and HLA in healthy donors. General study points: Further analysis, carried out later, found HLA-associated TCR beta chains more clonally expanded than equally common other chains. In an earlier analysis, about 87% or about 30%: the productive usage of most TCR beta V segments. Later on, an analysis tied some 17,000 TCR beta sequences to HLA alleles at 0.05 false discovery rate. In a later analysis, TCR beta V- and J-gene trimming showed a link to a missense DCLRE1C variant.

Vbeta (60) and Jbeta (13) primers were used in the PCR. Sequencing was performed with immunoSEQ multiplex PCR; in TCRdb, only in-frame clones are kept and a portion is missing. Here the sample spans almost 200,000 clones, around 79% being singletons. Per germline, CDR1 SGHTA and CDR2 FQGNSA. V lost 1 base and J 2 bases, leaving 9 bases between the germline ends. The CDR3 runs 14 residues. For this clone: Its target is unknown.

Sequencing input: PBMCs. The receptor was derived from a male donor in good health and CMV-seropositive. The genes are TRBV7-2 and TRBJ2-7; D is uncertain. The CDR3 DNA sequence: TGTGCCAGCAGCTTAGTCGCAACAGCCTACGAGCAGTACTTC. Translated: CASSLVATAYEQYF.